This entry describes one TCR beta chain. This CDR3 region has 17 residues. The germline V gene encodes CDR1 MGHDK and CDR2 SYGVNS. V was shortened by 3 bases and J by 8 bases, with 20 bases between the two germline ends. The source of the sample is a study of control samples from healthy donors and cancer patients. Data came from immunoSEQ multiplex PCR; TCRdb stores just in-frame clones and leaves some out. In the table there are around 97,000 clones, 80% to 90% of which are singletons. The receptor comes from a man in his 60s with lung cancer. Sequencing used PBMCs. This chain uses TRBV25-1 with TRBJ1-6; D remains unclear. The chain's CDR3 is CASSDTRQVSPDSPLHF. For the CDR3, the DNA is TGTGCCAGCAGTGACACTCGGCAGGTAAGCCCCGATTCACCCCTCCACTTT. The whole variable domain, remainder taken from reference TRBV25-1 and TRBJ1-6, is EADIYQTPRYLVIGTGKKITLECSQTMGHDKMYWYQQDPGMELHLIHYSYGVNSTEKGDLSSESTVSRIRTEHFPLTLESARPSHTSQYLCASSDTRQVSPDSPLHFGNGTRLTVT.